The rows below give T cell receptor beta chains drawn from one sample of a study of T-cell reconstitution after alpha-beta-depleted transplantation in children. TCRdb reprocessed the PCR reads via MiXCR and lists one record per CDR3 protein. The sample lists 500,000 to 600,000 distinct CDR3 sequences; approximately 32% were seen once. The sequencing here drew on PBMCs from the stem cell graft donor, taken from the stem cell graft. These receptor sequences come from a human donor who donated a stem cell graft to a child with aplastic anemia. CDR3s include the opening cysteine and the closing phenylalanine or tryptophan. The D gene is left open where the match is weak. Where a row states a size, it is once, few, many or the class of an expanded clone; other rows omit it.

TRBV7-9,TRBJ1-2,once,-,CASSAHLAQALFGYTF,TGTGCCAGCTCAGCTCACCTGGCTCAGGCTCTCTTTGGCTACACCTTC
TRBV7-9,TRBJ2-5,-,-,CASSPSAGGETQYF,TGTGCCAGCAGCCCGTCGGCAGGTGGAGAGACCCAGTACTTC
TRBV7-4,TRBJ1-3,-,-,CASSLGPEGALGNTIYF,TGTGCCAGCAGCTTGGGTCCGGAAGGGGCCTTGGGAAACACCATATATTTT
TRBV29-1,TRBJ2-3,few,-,CSVDGLPGQKSSTDTQYF,TGCAGCGTTGACGGCTTGCCGGGACAAAAGTCTAGCACAGATACGCAGTATTTT
TRBV5-4,TRBJ2-1,-,TRBD2,CASSLGLWTSGRNEQFF,TGTGCCAGCAGCTTGGGCCTGTGGACTAGCGGGCGCAATGAGCAGTTCTTC
TRBV12-3/TRBV12-4,TRBJ1-2,few,-,CASSPTTGSDGYTF,TGTGCCAGCAGTCCCACGACTGGCTCGGATGGCTACACCTTC
TRBV29-1,TRBJ1-2,-,-,CSVEGTGRSGGYGYTF,TGCAGCGTTGAAGGAACAGGCCGATCCGGCGGCTATGGCTACACCTTC
TRBV6-2/TRBV6-3,TRBJ1-5,few,-,CATRGGNQPQHF,TGTGCCACCAGGGGTGGCAATCAGCCCCAGCATTTT
TRBV5-1,TRBJ2-7,-,TRBD2,CASSSLEREGYEQYF,TGCGCCAGCAGCTCCCTAGAGCGGGAGGGTTACGAGCAGTACTTC
TRBV5-1,TRBJ2-3,-,-,CASTRDGDSTDTQYF,TGCGCCAGCACCCGGGACGGAGATAGCACAGATACGCAGTATTTT
TRBV7-2,TRBJ1-1,once,-,CASSLSRAGNTEAFF,TGTGCCAGCAGCCTATCCCGAGCGGGGAACACTGAAGCTTTCTTT
TRBV9,TRBJ1-5,-,-,CASSVGGNNQPQHF,TGTGCCAGCAGCGTAGGGGGAAACAATCAGCCCCAGCATTTT
TRBV4-1,TRBJ1-2,-,-,CASSQAGPNYGYTF,TGCGCCAGCAGCCAAGCAGGCCCCAACTATGGCTACACCTTC
TRBV5-1,TRBJ1-1,-,-,CASSLVERALNTEAFF,TGCGCCAGCAGCTTGGTCGAGAGGGCTCTGAACACTGAAGCTTTCTTT
TRBV20-1,TRBJ2-1,-,-,CSARDEQRATVSREQFF,TGCAGTGCTAGAGATGAGCAGCGGGCAACTGTTTCGCGCGAGCAGTTCTTC
TRBV29-1,TRBJ1-1,-,-,CSVVSRANTEAFF,TGCAGCGTTGTTTCCAGGGCGAACACTGAAGCTTTCTTT
TRBV5-6,TRBJ2-4,few,-,CASSLGFKNIQYF,TGTGCCAGCAGCCTTGGGTTTAAAAACATTCAGTACTTC
TRBV12-3/TRBV12-4,TRBJ2-3,-,-,CASSWEVETDTQYF,TGTGCCAGCAGTTGGGAAGTGGAGACAGATACGCAGTATTTT
TRBV5-6,TRBJ1-1,-,-,CASSLIRRLNTEAFF,TGTGCCAGCAGCTTGATCCGTAGACTGAACACTGAAGCTTTCTTC
TRBV19,TRBJ2-3,-,-,CASRVGSTDTQYF,TGTGCCAGTAGGGTTGGGAGCACAGATACGCAGTATTTT
TRBV20-1,TRBJ1-2,-,-,CSAARSGDGGYTF,TGCAGCGCTGCTAGATCCGGGGATGGCGGCTACACCTTC
TRBV6-2/TRBV6-3,TRBJ2-1,-,TRBD1,CASSTPLGQGSYNEQFF,TGTGCCAGCAGCACCCCCCTGGGACAGGGGTCCTACAATGAGCAGTTCTTC
TRBV5-8,TRBJ1-4,few,-,CASSLGITNEKLFF,TGTGCCAGCAGCCTTGGGATAACTAATGAAAAACTGTTTTTT
TRBV20-1,TRBJ2-5,-,TRBD2,CSGASGSQETQYF,TGCAGCGGAGCTAGCGGAAGCCAAGAGACCCAGTACTTC
TRBV30,TRBJ1-1,-,-,CAWKTGHGDTEAFF,TGTGCCTGGAAGACGGGTCATGGAGACACTGAAGCTTTCTTT
TRBV30,TRBJ1-4,-,-,CAWSVMAVEKLFF,TGTGCCTGGAGTGTAATGGCAGTCGAAAAACTGTTTTTT
TRBV5-3,TRBJ2-5,few,TRBD2,CARNPFKTSGRSRSGQETQYF,TGTGCCAGAAACCCCTTTAAGACTAGCGGGAGGTCGAGATCTGGACAAGAGACCCAGTACTTC
TRBV6-4,TRBJ2-3,-,-,CASSDSKKAGLPDTQYF,TGTGCCAGCAGTGACTCGAAGAAGGCGGGATTACCAGATACGCAGTATTTT
TRBV12-3/TRBV12-4,TRBJ2-1,-,-,CASKNGYNEQFF,TGTGCCAGCAAGAACGGTTACAATGAGCAGTTCTTC
TRBV5-5,TRBJ2-2,few,TRBD2,CASTRGDTGELFF,TGTGCCAGCACCCGGGGGGACACCGGGGAGCTGTTTTTT
TRBV5-4,TRBJ2-5,-,TRBD2,CASSLGGGSKGTQYF,TGTGCCAGCAGCTTAGGCGGGGGGAGTAAAGGGACCCAGTACTTC
TRBV4-3,TRBJ1-6,-,TRBD1,CASSPDRSSYNSPLHF,TGCGCCAGCAGCCCGGACAGGAGCTCCTATAATTCACCCCTCCACTTT
TRBV12-3/TRBV12-4,TRBJ1-2,-,-,CASSPGRHYRYTF,TGTGCCAGCAGTCCCGGGCGCCATTATCGCTACACCTTC
TRBV6-2/TRBV6-3,TRBJ2-2,once,-,CASSYSFSSNTGELFF,TGTGCCAGCAGTTACTCGTTTAGCTCGAACACCGGGGAGCTGTTTTTT
TRBV30,TRBJ2-5,-,-,CAWFHTGRTTRRETQYF,TGTGCCTGGTTCCACACAGGCAGGACAACCCGAAGAGAGACCCAGTACTTC
TRBV11-2,TRBJ2-7,-,TRBD2,CASSLTGAGTSGSYEQYF,TGTGCCAGCAGCTTGACGGGAGCTGGGACTAGCGGGAGCTACGAGCAGTACTTC
TRBV12-3/TRBV12-4,TRBJ2-6,few,-,CASSLDLGRSGANVLTF,TGTGCCAGCAGCCTGGACCTCGGGAGATCTGGGGCCAACGTCCTGACTTTC
TRBV7-7,TRBJ2-1,-,TRBD2,CASSLNGGSGRAGEQFF,TGTGCCAGCAGCTTAAATGGAGGTAGCGGGAGAGCAGGGGAGCAGTTCTTC
TRBV29-1,TRBJ2-2,few,-,CSVESGGANTGELFF,TGCAGCGTTGAATCCGGGGGCGCGAACACCGGGGAGCTGTTTTTT
TRBV29-1,TRBJ1-2,few,TRBD1,CSVRDRAFYGYTF,TGCAGCGTAAGGGACAGGGCATTCTATGGCTACACCTTC
TRBV6-5,TRBJ1-4,-,-,CASSYSLSATNEKLFF,TGTGCCAGCAGTTACTCGTTATCCGCAACTAATGAAAAACTGTTTTTT
TRBV11-2,TRBJ1-1,few,-,CASSLGHLPAEAFF,TGTGCCAGCAGCCTCGGACACCTCCCGGCGGAAGCTTTCTTT
TRBV5-1,TRBJ2-1,few,-,CASARGEWNNEQFF,TGCGCCAGCGCTAGGGGGGAGTGGAACAATGAGCAGTTCTTC
TRBV29-1,TRBJ2-1,few,TRBD2,CSVGSSGRGNEQFF,TGCAGCGTTGGGTCTAGCGGGAGAGGGAATGAGCAGTTCTTC
TRBV5-1,TRBJ1-4,-,-,CASSSSSATNEKLFF,TGCGCCAGCAGCTCTTCTAGTGCAACTAATGAAAAACTGTTTTTT
TRBV7-9,TRBJ2-7,few,-,CASSSGGDPRDEQYF,TGTGCCAGCAGCTCTGGAGGCGACCCTAGGGACGAGCAGTACTTC
TRBV7-8,TRBJ2-3,-,-,CASSLRSYRPSTDTQYF,TGTGCCAGCAGCTTAAGATCTTACAGGCCTAGCACAGATACGCAGTATTTT
TRBV11-3,TRBJ1-1,many,-,CASSLGRMNTEAFF,TGTGCCAGCAGCTTAGGACGGATGAACACTGAAGCTTTCTTT
TRBV6-2/TRBV6-3,TRBJ2-5,-,-,CASSYVIQSYQETQYF,TGTGCCAGCAGTTACGTTATACAGTCGTACCAAGAGACCCAGTACTTC
TRBV12-3/TRBV12-4,TRBJ2-3,-,TRBD2,CASSHPGLLYTQYF,TGTGCCAGCAGTCACCCGGGACTACTTTATACGCAGTATTTT
TRBV30,TRBJ1-6,few,-,CAWRRGDSPLHF,TGTGCCTGGAGAAGGGGGGATTCACCCCTCCACTTT
TRBV7-2,TRBJ2-7,-,-,CASSSQPHNEQYF,TGTGCCAGCAGTTCCCAGCCACACAACGAGCAGTACTTC
TRBV20-1,TRBJ1-1,-,-,CSAPGGTEAFF,TGCAGTGCCCCCGGGGGCACTGAAGCTTTCTTT
TRBV12-3/TRBV12-4,TRBJ2-1,-,-,CASTGTLKRNEQFF,TGTGCCAGCACCGGTACCCTTAAGCGGAATGAGCAGTTCTTC
TRBV20-1,TRBJ1-2,few,-,CSAPWQQTNYGYTF,TGCAGTGCCCCCTGGCAGCAAACTAACTATGGCTACACCTTC
TRBV5-5,TRBJ2-4,-,-,CASSNSTGYIQYF,TGTGCCAGCAGCAATTCGACAGGATACATTCAGTACTTC
TRBV9,TRBJ2-5,few,-,CASSSHRTTQETQYF,TGTGCCAGCAGCTCTCATAGGACCACCCAAGAGACCCAGTACTTC
TRBV6-1,TRBJ2-6,few,-,CASSRGFSGANVLTF,TGTGCCAGCAGTAGGGGGTTCTCTGGGGCCAACGTCCTGACTTTC
TRBV20-1,TRBJ2-1,-,TRBD1,CSARPTDRALYNEQFF,TGCAGTGCTAGACCAACGGACAGGGCTCTGTACAATGAGCAGTTCTTC
TRBV20-1,TRBJ1-1,-,-,CSARDLSPNTEAFF,TGCAGTGCTAGAGACCTGTCGCCGAACACTGAAGCTTTCTTT